Below are 21 T cell receptor beta chains sequenced from a single sample in a study of T cells after yellow fever vaccination. TCRdb independently ran MiXCR on the 5' RACE reads; one entry per CDR3 protein. The sample yields tens of thousands of distinct CDR3 sequences, 5.9% seen once. The material was CD4+ T cells sorted from PBMCs, obtained around 15 days after the first yellow fever vaccination. Receptors were obtained from a young man who received the YFV17D yellow fever vaccine.

This clonotype was counted many times. The chain links TRBV20-1 to TRBJ1-2; no clear D. Germline CDR1 reads DFQATT; CDR2 reads SNEGSKA (reference sequence). The CDR3 length is 12 residues. The germline V and J ends were trimmed by 3 bases and 7 bases, with 12 bases remaining between them. CDR3 residues: CSASRPGAGYTF. The CDR3 DNA sequence: TGCAGTGCTAGTCGGCCCGGTGCTGGCTACACCTTC.

There are many counts of this clonotype. The J gene is TRBJ1-2, the V gene TRBV18; the D gene is possibly TRBD1 (5 bases). Trimming took off 2 bases at V and 2 bases at J, with 9 bases between the two ends. Looked up from germline, CDR1 is KGHSH and CDR2 is LQKENI. This CDR3 is 14 amino acids long. The CDR3 loop is CASSPGGTNYGYTF. The CDR3 DNA reads TGTGCCAGCTCACCAGGGGGAACAAACTATGGCTACACCTTC.

This clonotype was recorded many times. CDR3 protein: CASSPGQGFEKLFF. DNA for the CDR3: TGCGCCAGCAGCCCGGGACAGGGTTTTGAAAAACTGTTTTTT. The chain uses TRBV4-3 and TRBJ1-4; 9 bases match TRBD1. This CDR3 is 14 amino acids long. Per germline, CDR1 LGHNA and CDR2 YSLEER. Trimming removed 4 bases from V and 7 bases from J; junction bases left unmatched: 4.

This clonotype has ten or more counts. The rearrangement joins TRBV3-1 to TRBJ1-1; D unclear. Trimming left V 0 bases short and J 5 bases short, with 7 bases between. This CDR3 has 13 residues. The germline gives CDR1 LGHDT, CDR2 YNNKEL (reference sequence). The CDR3 nucleotides read TGTGCCAGCAGCCAAGAAAAGGTTACTGAAGCTTTCTTT. It specifies CASSQEKVTEAFF.

The chain links TRBV7-6 to TRBJ2-1; 11 bases fit TRBD2. V lost 1 base and J lost 9; bases outside the gene matches: 2. CDR3 length: 14 amino acids. Germline V gives CDR1 SGHVS, CDR2 FNYEAQ. The CDR3 DNA sequence: TGTGCCAGCAGCTTAGGACTAGCGGGGTCTGAGCAGTTCTTC. Protein product: CASSLGLAGSEQFF.

Note on this clonotype: Given a much more abundant clone one base away, this may be a read error. The V call is TRBV5-1, the J call TRBJ1-1, with TRBD1 matching over 10 bases. The junction had 5 bases not matched to a gene; V was cut back by 1 base and J by 5 bases. CDR1 is SGHRS, CDR2 YFSETQ, per germline. The CDR3 runs to 15 residues. The CDR3 DNA is TGCGCCAGCAGCTTGAGGACAGGGGGTTGTACTGAAGCTTTCTTT. It codes for CASSLRTGGCTEAFF.

Many counts were recorded for this clonotype. The CDR3 loop is CASSLVGAGQPQHF. In DNA, the CDR3 is TGTGCCAGCAGCTTAGTAGGGGCAGGTCAGCCCCAGCATTTT. The chain recombines TRBV7-2 with TRBJ1-5; tentative D call: TRBD1 (5 bases). The CDR3 length is 14 residues. V shed 1 base and J shed 6 bases, with 10 bases lying between them. Germline values: CDR1 SGHTA, CDR2 FQGNSA.

This clonotype was seen ten or more times. V and J are TRBV6-1 and TRBJ2-7, with a tentative D call TRBD2 (6 bases). Trimming took off 6 bases at V and 2 bases at J, with 14 bases between the two ends. The CDR3 totals 14 residues. Germline V lookup: CDR1 MNHNS, CDR2 SASEGT. The CDR3 sequence: CASRPGSGTYEQYF. CDR3 nucleotides: TGTGCCAGCAGACCCGGGAGCGGAACCTACGAGCAGTACTTC.

This clonotype was recorded many times. The chain employs TRBV20-1 and TRBJ2-7, with 8 nucleotides matching TRBD2. Germline-derived CDR1 and CDR2 are DFQATT and SNEGSKA (reference sequence). The CDR3 is made up of 13 amino acids. CDR3 protein: CSVAGRGSYEQYF. The CDR3 nucleotides are TGCAGCGTAGCGGGGAGGGGATCCTACGAGCAGTACTTC.

The table lists this clonotype with many counts. This rearrangement joins TRBV4-3 to TRBJ2-5; 8 bases match TRBD1. The CDR3 sequence is 13 residues long. The junction had 4 bases not matched to a gene; V was cut back by 8 bases and J by 2 bases. Looked up from germline, CDR1 is LGHNA and CDR2 is YSLEER. CDR3 in DNA: TGCGCCAGCGGACAGGGCCGGCAAGAGACCCAGTACTTC. Translation gives CASGQGRQETQYF.

This clonotype was recorded at least ten times. V usage is TRBV7-6 and J usage is TRBJ1-2, with D perhaps matching TRBD1 (6 bases). This CDR3 has 14 amino acids. V gave up 3 bases and J gave up 1 base, with 9 bases separating them. Germline values: CDR1 SGHVS, CDR2 FNYEAQ. CDR3 sequence reads: CASSLGHLNYGYTF. The CDR3 region has the DNA TGTGCCAGCAGCTTGGGACACCTTAACTATGGCTACACCTTC.

This clonotype was observed many times. The genes are TRBV20-1 and TRBJ2-5; perhaps TRBD2 as D (6 bases). This CDR3 spans 12 amino acids. V was pared by 4 bases and J by 5 bases, with 11 bases between. CDR1 is DFQATT and CDR2 is SNEGSKA in the germline V gene (reference sequence). The CDR3 region is CSAMWGEETQYF. The CDR3 nucleotides are TGCAGTGCTATGTGGGGGGAGGAGACCCAGTACTTC.

This clonotype came up many times. V usage is TRBV7-9 and J usage is TRBJ1-1; the match to TRBD1 covers 7 bases. The CDR3 runs 17 residues. The germline V gene encodes CDR1 SEHNR and CDR2 FQNEAQ (reference sequence). V lost 5 bases to trimming and J lost 4 bases; unmatched junction nucleotides: 16. In nucleotides, the CDR3 is TGTGCCAGCAGCCCCGGCCGGGACAGCATATCCCCCACTGAAGCTTTCTTT. Its translation: CASSPGRDSISPTEAFF.

This clonotype was counted ten times or more. The genes are TRBV12-3 or TRBV12-4 and TRBJ1-4; D gene uncertain. Trimming took 8 bases from V and 8 from J, leaving 21 bases between them. The CDR3 runs to 15 residues. In DNA, the CDR3 is TGTGCCAGCGCAAGGTCGGGTAGGGTCGAGGAAAAACTGTTTTTT. Translation: CASARSGRVEEKLFF.

This clonotype has a count of ten or more. The chain has TRBV6-5 and TRBJ2-3; TRBD2 is a possible D gene (5 bases). The ends were cut back, 0 bases at V and 7 bases at J, with 14 bases in the middle. Germline values: CDR1 MNHEY, CDR2 SVGAGI. CDR3 size: 15 residues. CDR3 protein: CASSYSGRVWHTQYF. For the CDR3, the DNA is TGTGCCAGCAGTTACTCGGGGAGAGTTTGGCATACGCAGTATTTT.

This clonotype was counted only a few times. The J gene is TRBJ2-7, the V gene TRBV23-1; maybe TRBD2 (7 bases). TRBV23-1 is an ORF, and what it does is uncertain. The CDR3 sequence is 15 residues long. Between the trimmed V and J ends, which lost 8 bases and 3 bases, there was a span of 20 bases. CDR3 sequence (DNA): TGCGCCAGCGCGTGGGGGGGCCGCAGTCTCTACGAGCAGTACTTC. Translation gives CASAWGGRSLYEQYF.

This clonotype came up many times. The gene calls are TRBV20-1 and TRBJ1-5, with TRBD1 as a possible D gene (6 bases). The CDR3 totals 16 residues. Germline V gives CDR1 DFQATT, CDR2 SNEGSKA (reference sequence). V lost 1 base to trimming and J lost 2 bases, with 15 bases between them. The CDR3 sequence: CSARVRGRGGNQPQHF. The CDR3 DNA reads as TGCAGTGCTAGAGTCCGAGGCAGGGGTGGCAATCAGCCCCAGCATTTT.

This clonotype was seen ten or more times. This rearrangement joins TRBV29-1 to TRBJ2-1, with a tentative D call TRBD2 (6 bases). Germline CDR1 and CDR2: SQVTM and ANQGSEA. CDR3 length: 14 amino acids. V lost 8 bases and J 6 bases, leaving 20 bases between the germline ends. The CDR3 nucleotides are TGCAGCTTCGGGGCGGCGGGGACGGGCAATGAGCAGTTCTTC. This gives the protein CSFGAAGTGNEQFF.

In regard to this clonotype: The junction does not match germline at one end; this may be a read error. The rearrangement uses TRBV2 and TRBJ2-2; 10 nucleotides agree with TRBD2. CDR1 and CDR2 from the germline V gene are SNHLY and FYNNEI. CDR3 length equals 19 residues. As DNA, the CDR3 is TGTACCAGCAGCAAAGGGACGGCTAGCGGGGGACTAGATATCGGGGAGCTGTTTTTT. It translates to CTSSKGTASGGLDIGELFF.

The sample holds many counts of this clonotype. This chain connects TRBV4-1 to TRBJ2-5, with D perhaps matching TRBD1 (6 bases). The V end lost 6 bases, the J end lost 2 bases, and 16 bases lay between the germline ends. CDR1 MGHRA and CDR2 YSYEKL come from the germline V gene. The CDR3 runs to 15 residues. CDR3 amino acids: CASRYSPGDQETQYF. In nucleotides, the CDR3 is TGCGCCAGCAGATATTCTCCAGGGGATCAAGAGACCCAGTACTTC.

At least ten counts were recorded for this clonotype. J is TRBJ2-1 and V is TRBV6-1, with D perhaps being TRBD1 or TRBD2 (5 bases each). Between the trimmed V and J ends, which lost 4 bases and 9 bases, there was a span of 19 bases. Germline V CDR1 and CDR2: MNHNS, SASEGT. The CDR3 runs 15 residues. The CDR3 protein is CASSVRGTGVGEQFF. Written as DNA, the CDR3 is TGTGCCAGCAGTGTACGTGGGACCGGAGTCGGTGAGCAGTTCTTC.